This is a list of T cell receptor beta chains from one sample in a study of blood T cell repertoires in COVID-19. The data were produced by immunoSEQ multiplex PCR, yet TCRdb's version contains in-frame clones alone and is incomplete. The repertoire holds tens of thousands of clones, with about 90% as singletons. The material sequenced was peripheral blood. The receptor source for this set is a human donor in a cohort sampled during active COVID-19. The CDR3 runs from the conserved cysteine through the conserved F or W. Fields, in order: V gene, clone size, CDR3 length, D gene, J gene, CDR3 DNA, CDR3 protein. D genes are given only for firm matches. The size of a clone is reported for some rows only, either as once, few or many, or as a class for expanded clones.

TRBV4-2	-	15	TRBD1	TRBJ1-4	TGTGCCAGCAGCCAAGGGACAGGGGTTTTGGAAAAACTGTTTTTT	CASSQGTGVLEKLFF
TRBV28	-	12	TRBD1	TRBJ1-2	TGTGCCGCCAACAGGGGCTCCTATGGCTACACCTTC	CAANRGSYGYTF
TRBV2	-	15	TRBD1	TRBJ2-3	TGTGCCAGCGTCCTGGGGACAGGGGGCATAAATACGCAGTATTTT	CASVLGTGGINTQYF
TRBV25-1	once	16	TRBD1	TRBJ2-3	TGTGCCAGCAGTAAACCAGGGGGCCCCAGCACAGATACGCAGTATTTT	CASSKPGGPSTDTQYF
TRBV6-5	-	16	-	TRBJ2-1	TGTGCCAGCAGTTACACGGGCGCGGGATCATACAATGAGCAGTTCTTC	CASSYTGAGSYNEQFF
TRBV28	-	15	-	TRBJ1-3	TGTGCCAGCAGTACCCAGAACCTCAATGGAAACACCATATATTTT	CASSTQNLNGNTIYF
TRBV7-2	-	17	-	TRBJ1-6	TGTGCCAGCAGCTTAGTCAATGTAGGGGATCGGGTCTTCCCCCTCCACTTT	CASSLVNVGDRVFPLHF
TRBV6-4	-	13	-	TRBJ1-1	TGTGCCAGCAGCCTAAATTGGAACACTGAAGCTTTCTTT	CASSLNWNTEAFF
TRBV4-3	-	13	-	TRBJ1-1	TGCGCCAGCAGCCGAGGTTCTGCGACTGAAGCTTTCTTT	CASSRGSATEAFF
TRBV5-1	medium-sized	16	TRBD2	TRBJ2-5	TGCGCCAGCAGCTTGGCAGTAGCGGGGGGGCAAGAGACCCAGTACTTC	CASSLAVAGGQETQYF
TRBV10-3	-	13	-	TRBJ2-1	TGTGCCATCAGTGGCGACACCCTCAATGAGCAGTTCTTC	CAISGDTLNEQFF
TRBV7-2	-	16	TRBD1	TRBJ1-3	TGTGCCAGCAGCTCAGCGGGCCAGGGGGTCGGAAACACCATATATTTT	CASSSAGQGVGNTIYF
TRBV19	-	14	-	TRBJ1-5	TGTGCCAGTAGGGGCAGGAGGGAAGTTCAGCCCCAGCATTTT	CASRGRREVQPQHF
TRBV18	-	16	TRBD2	TRBJ2-5	TGTGCCAGCTCACTAACGGGAGCGGGGCCCCAAGAGACCCAGTACTTC	CASSLTGAGPQETQYF
TRBV19	-	14	TRBD1	TRBJ1-5	TGTGCCAGTAGTATAAGGGGGCTTCATCAGCCCCAGCATTTT	CASSIRGLHQPQHF
TRBV7-2	-	15	-	TRBJ1-5	TGTGCCAGCAGCTTATACTGGACTGAGTTACAGCCCCAGCATTTT	CASSLYWTELQPQHF
TRBV7-9	-	16	TRBD2	TRBJ2-2	TGTGCCAGCAGCGGTAGCGGGAGGGCCAACACCGGGGAGCTGTTTTTT	CASSGSGRANTGELFF
TRBV28	-	15	-	TRBJ2-1	TGTGCCAGCAGGGTTAGCCAGAGCTCCTACAATGAGCAGTTCTTC	CASRVSQSSYNEQFF
TRBV28	-	13	-	TRBJ2-1	TGTGCCAGCAGGACCCTCGGGGGGCGCGAGCAGTTCTTC	CASRTLGGREQFF
TRBV6-5	-	14	-	TRBJ2-1	TGTGCCAGCAGTTCCGCCGGGAACCGCAATGAGCAGTTCTTC	CASSSAGNRNEQFF
TRBV4-3	-	15	TRBD2	TRBJ2-1	TGCGCCAGCAGCCAGGTAGCGGGGGGGAACAATGAGCAGTTCTTC	CASSQVAGGNNEQFF
TRBV9	-	16	-	TRBJ1-5	TGTGCCAGCAGCGTAGGTAAGGGGTATAGCAATCAGCCCCAGCATTTT	CASSVGKGYSNQPQHF
TRBV12-3/TRBV12-4	-	11	-	TRBJ2-7	TGTGCCAGCAGTTCTACCTACGAGCAGTACTTC	CASSSTYEQYF
TRBV5-1	-	15	-	TRBJ2-3	TGCGCCAGCAGCTTGGAGGTAGCACCCACAGATACGCAGTATTTT	CASSLEVAPTDTQYF
TRBV19	-	14	-	TRBJ2-1	TGTGCCACTCGAGGGCGAAGGGCCTACAATGAGCAGTTCTTC	CATRGRRAYNEQFF
TRBV5-1	-	16	TRBD2	TRBJ2-3	TGCGCCAGCAGCTTGGTTAGCGGGGGGGGCACAGATACGCAGTATTTT	CASSLVSGGGTDTQYF
TRBV30	-	18	TRBD1	TRBJ2-1	TGTGCCTGGACTAGTCGCGGACAGGGAGCTCGTTGGGGCAATGAGCAGTTCTTC	CAWTSRGQGARWGNEQFF